Listed below are T cell receptor beta chains from one sample, sequenced in a study of cytomegalovirus exposure and HLA in healthy donors. Assay used: immunoSEQ multiplex PCR; TCRdb lists only in-frame clones, some missing. This table holds around 100,000 clones, less than 8% found once. Sequencing was carried out using PBMCs. The receptors derive from a man aged 50 to 60 in good health and CMV-seronegative. Both conserved end residues are part of each CDR3. A D gene is named only where the DNA matches it firmly.

TRBJ2-5	TRBV11-2	-	CASSQSQGGLLQETQYF
TRBJ1-3	TRBV2	TRBD1	CASSLDRASGNTIYF
TRBJ1-1	TRBV15	-	CATSRTGNTEAFF
TRBJ1-5	TRBV28	TRBD1	CASSWGQGLYQPQHF
TRBJ1-3	TRBV10-3	TRBD1	CAISESTGFSGNTIYF
TRBJ2-2	TRBV4-1	TRBD2	CASSQASSAGGLSGELFF
TRBJ1-6	TRBV18	-	CASSDTGYSPLHF
TRBJ1-2	TRBV14	-	CASSPQVNYGYTF
TRBJ2-1	TRBV5-1	TRBD2	CASSLVAGGRGNEQFF
TRBJ2-7	TRBV5-1	TRBD1	CASSPGQGPIGEQYF
TRBJ2-5	TRBV6-5	TRBD2	CASRSSGVKETQYF
TRBJ2-2	TRBV7-2	TRBD2	CASSFFRLAGLTNTGELFF
TRBJ1-6	TRBV5-1	-	CATRDIDNSPLHF
TRBJ2-7	TRBV4-3	-	CASSQVASERVSPYEQYF
TRBJ2-3	TRBV29-1	TRBD2	CSAETSGATDTQYF
TRBJ1-1	TRBV5-1	TRBD1	CASSPGQGQNTEAFF
TRBJ2-7	TRBV5-1	TRBD1	CASRGPGQGGEQYF
TRBJ1-5	TRBV19	-	CASSLQGLRNQPQHF
TRBJ1-5	TRBV19	-	CASVRGSGNQPQHF
TRBJ1-1	TRBV19	-	CASSIGQGSEAFF
TRBJ1-1	TRBV27	-	CASRAGLLDTEAFF
TRBJ2-7	TRBV28	-	CASIIGGGAPNEQYF
TRBJ2-7	TRBV30	TRBD2	CAWTRAGSSYEQYF
TRBJ1-2	TRBV28	-	CASSLSVGQGTYGYTF
TRBJ1-1	TRBV6-5	-	CASSKTGNTEAFF
TRBJ2-1	TRBV27	TRBD2	CASRLTSGIPFNEQFF
TRBJ1-5	TRBV28	TRBD1	CASSREGGQVNQPQHF
TRBJ2-1	TRBV19	-	CASSIAGTPRNNEQFF
TRBJ2-1	TRBV6-1	TRBD2	CASSELSGSSGEQFF
TRBJ1-5	TRBV18	TRBD1	CASSLTGGEVQPQHF
TRBJ1-4	TRBV4-3	-	CASSQDNSKFEKLFF
TRBJ2-7	TRBV29-1	-	CSVLETEAYEQYF
TRBJ1-1	TRBV18	TRBD1	CASSPPGQGRAEAFF
TRBJ1-1	TRBV11-3	-	CASSLGVYTEAFF
TRBJ2-7	TRBV7-3	TRBD2	CASSRGLAHEQYF
TRBJ2-5	TRBV7-7	-	CASSLGRGPQETQYF
TRBJ2-3	TRBV19	-	CASSIRHRTDTQYF
TRBJ2-3	TRBV5-4	TRBD2	CASSRTNSGGAVDTQYF
TRBJ2-5	TRBV7-8	TRBD2	CASSLLAGPQETQYF
TRBJ1-1	TRBV5-6	-	CASSLARGANTEAFF
TRBJ1-2	TRBV27	-	CASSSGRGDGYTF
TRBJ2-7	TRBV28	-	CASIWGSSYEQYF
TRBJ2-3	TRBV7-9	TRBD2	CASSLGRAGGTDTQYF
TRBJ2-4	TRBV7-9	TRBD1	CASSLRGPQNIQYF
TRBJ1-1	TRBV7-2	-	CASSLDRNTEAFF
TRBJ2-7	TRBV5-1	TRBD1	CASSYWDRWSYEQYF
TRBJ1-4	TRBV7-2	TRBD1	CASSNPGTGVELFF